This T cell receptor beta chain was found in a study of T cell responses to AZD1222 COVID-19 vaccine. Some clones are missing from TCRdb's copy, which holds only in-frame ones; the method was immunoSEQ multiplex PCR. In the table there are roughly 100,000 clones, around 91% of which are singletons. Second doses were pooled across both intervals (about 4 or about 12 weeks). Whole-study findings and limits: Among the donors, most were white British and more were female, and clonal diversity was possibly underestimated. An increase in Spike-specific TCR breadth and depth was observed after two AZD1222 doses. Baseline antibody screening turned up just six seropositive AZD1222 recipients.

Comments on this clone: What it recognizes is unknown.

The junction had 4 bases not matched to a gene; V was cut back by 3 bases and J by 2 bases. This CDR3 is built from 15 residues. Germline loops: CDR1 SEHNR, CDR2 FQNEAQ (reference sequence). This specimen consisted of peripheral blood, obtained 28 days after the second AZD1222 dose. The V call is TRBV7-9, the J call TRBJ2-3; 8 nucleotides match TRBD1. The source of this sequence is an adult who received the AZD1222 COVID-19 vaccine. The CDR3 loop is CASSFPDRDTDTQYF. The CDR3 DNA is TGTGCCAGCAGCTTCCCGGACAGGGACACAGATACGCAGTATTTT.